A selection of T cell receptor beta chains follows, all from one sample in a study of response to subunit inactivated influenza vaccine. TCRdb recomputed calls from the RT-PCR reads with MiXCR, one row per CDR3 protein. Of about 520,000 distinct CDR3 sequences in the sample, 25% are singletons; the top ten hold 1.9%. The material sequenced was CD4+ T cells sorted from PBMCs, taken about 5 days after vaccination. The receptor source for this set is a man aged 50 to 60 who received an inactivated influenza vaccine. The CDR3 runs from the conserved cysteine through the conserved F or W. The order of the fields is clone size, J gene, V gene, D gene, CDR3 DNA, CDR3 protein. A D gene is named only where the DNA matches it firmly. Some rows mark clone size as missing; the rest say once, few, many or name a class of expanded clone.

NA TRBJ2-3 TRBV5-6 NA TGTGCCAGCAGCTTTCTGTATGGGACAGATACGCAGTATTTT CASSFLYGTDTQYF
NA TRBJ2-5 TRBV7-8 TRBD2 TGTGCCAGCAGCTTATGGAGCGGGGAACCTCAAGAGACCCAGTACTTC CASSLWSGEPQETQYF
many TRBJ2-7 TRBV20-1 NA TGCAGCTCCCCAGGACTGACAGGCTACGAGCAGTACTTC CSSPGLTGYEQYF
NA TRBJ2-1 TRBV29-1 NA TGCAGCCACCCCGGCCTAAATGAGCAGTTCTTC CSHPGLNEQFF
NA TRBJ2-1 TRBV7-7 TRBD2 TGTGCTAGCAGCCTTTCGACTAGCGGGAATGAGCAGTTCTTC CASSLSTSGNEQFF
NA TRBJ2-1 TRBV20-1 NA TGCAGTGCTAGAGTCGGTAGCGGAGGTTTCCGTAATGAGCAGTTCTTC CSARVGSGGFRNEQFF
NA TRBJ2-7 TRBV9 NA TGTGCCAGCAGCGAGAGTGGGACTTCCTACGAGCAGTACTTC CASSESGTSYEQYF
NA TRBJ1-5 TRBV2 NA TGTGCCAGCAACGCGGGGACGAGGGATCAGCCCCAGCATTTT CASNAGTRDQPQHF
few TRBJ2-3 TRBV15 NA TGTGCCACCAGCAGAGATTTACAGGTCGTCACAGATACGCAGTATTTT CATSRDLQVVTDTQYF
many TRBJ2-3 TRBV10-3 NA TGTGCCATCAGTGAGCCTCGCCCGCCTGCTAGCACAGATACGCAGTATTTT CAISEPRPPASTDTQYF
few TRBJ2-2 TRBV15 NA TGTGCCACCAGCAGTACAGGGCCCGGGGAGCTGTTTTTT CATSSTGPGELFF
NA TRBJ2-7 TRBV3-1 NA TGTGCCAGCAGCCAAGGGTCGCCCTCATCCGAGCAGTACTTC CASSQGSPSSEQYF
few TRBJ2-7 TRBV5-1 NA TGCGCCAGCGGCCCGCACGGGGCCGAGTACGAGCAGTACTTC CASGPHGAEYEQYF
few TRBJ1-2 TRBV27 NA TGTGCCAGCAGCATACAGGAAAACTATGGCTACACCTTC CASSIQENYGYTF
NA TRBJ2-3 TRBV4-2 NA TGTGCCAGCAGCCCCCACTGGCCCCAGGGTGATACGCAGTATTTT CASSPHWPQGDTQYF
many TRBJ1-1 TRBV5-1 NA TGCGCCAGCAGCCCAGGGGCGGTCACTGAAGCTTTCTTT CASSPGAVTEAFF
many TRBJ2-1 TRBV12-3/TRBV12-4 NA TGTGCCAGCAGTTTAATGGTGACAGGGACTTACAATGAGCAGTTCTTC CASSLMVTGTYNEQFF
few TRBJ2-3 TRBV20-1 TRBD2 TGCAGTGCTAGTTTGGGTGGCGGGAGGCGGAGCACAGATACGCAGTATTTT CSASLGGGRRSTDTQYF
many TRBJ2-7 TRBV6-5 NA TGTGCCAGCAGTTCAGCGGCTAATCAGTACTTC CASSSAANQYF
few TRBJ2-5 TRBV20-1 NA TGCAGTGCTAACAGACAGCTGCAAGAGACCCAGTACTTC CSANRQLQETQYF
few TRBJ1-2 TRBV5-1 NA TGCGCCAGCAGCTTGGCCTACAGGGACTTTGGCTACACCTTC CASSLAYRDFGYTF
NA TRBJ1-1 TRBV4-3 NA TGCGCCAGCAGCCATGACGACACGAACACTGAAGCTTTCTTT CASSHDDTNTEAFF
NA TRBJ2-5 TRBV7-9 TRBD2 TGTGCCAGCAACTCGGGGGGGGAGCGAAAACAAGAGACCCAGTACTTC CASNSGGERKQETQYF